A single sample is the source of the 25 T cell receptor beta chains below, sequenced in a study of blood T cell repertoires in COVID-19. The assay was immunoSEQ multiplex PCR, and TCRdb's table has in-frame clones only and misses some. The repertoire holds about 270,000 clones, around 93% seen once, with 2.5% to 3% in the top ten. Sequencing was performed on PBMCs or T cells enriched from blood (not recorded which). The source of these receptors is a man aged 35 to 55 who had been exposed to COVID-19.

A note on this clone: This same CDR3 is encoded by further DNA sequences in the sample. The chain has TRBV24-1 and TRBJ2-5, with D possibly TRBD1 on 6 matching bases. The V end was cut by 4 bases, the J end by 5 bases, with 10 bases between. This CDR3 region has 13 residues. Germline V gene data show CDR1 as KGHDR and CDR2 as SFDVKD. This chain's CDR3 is CATSDRGWETQYF. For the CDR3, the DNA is TGTGCCACCAGTGACAGGGGCTGGGAGACCCAGTACTTC.

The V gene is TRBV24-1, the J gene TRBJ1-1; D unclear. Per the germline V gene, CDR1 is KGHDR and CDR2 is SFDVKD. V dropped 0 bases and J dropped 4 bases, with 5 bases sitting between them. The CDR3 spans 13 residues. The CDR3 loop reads CATSDLWLTEAFF. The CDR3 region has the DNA TGTGCCACCAGTGATTTGTGGCTCACTGAAGCTTTCTTT.

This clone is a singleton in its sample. In DNA form, the CDR3 reads TGTGCCAGCAGCCCGACGGCTGGGACAGGGCGAACCGGGGAGCTGTTTTTT. It yields the protein CASSPTAGTGRTGELFF. V and J are TRBV27 and TRBJ2-2; 9 nucleotides align to TRBD1. The CDR3 totals 17 residues. After removal of 6 bases from V and 5 bases from J, the junction contained 13 bases not matched to a gene. Germline loops: CDR1 MNHEY, CDR2 SMNVEV (reference sequence).

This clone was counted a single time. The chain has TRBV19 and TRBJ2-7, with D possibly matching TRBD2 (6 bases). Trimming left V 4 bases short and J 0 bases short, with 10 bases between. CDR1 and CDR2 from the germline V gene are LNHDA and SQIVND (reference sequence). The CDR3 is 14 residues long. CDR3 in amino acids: CASSSGTASYEQYF. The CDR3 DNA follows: TGTGCCAGTAGTAGCGGGACGGCCTCCTACGAGCAGTACTTC.

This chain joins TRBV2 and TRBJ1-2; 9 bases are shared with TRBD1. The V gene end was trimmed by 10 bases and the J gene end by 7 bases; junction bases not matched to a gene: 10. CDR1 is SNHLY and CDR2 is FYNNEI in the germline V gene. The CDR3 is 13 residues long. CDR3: CATVGQGAAGYTF. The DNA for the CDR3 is TGTGCCACCGTGGGACAGGGAGCGGCTGGCTACACCTTC.

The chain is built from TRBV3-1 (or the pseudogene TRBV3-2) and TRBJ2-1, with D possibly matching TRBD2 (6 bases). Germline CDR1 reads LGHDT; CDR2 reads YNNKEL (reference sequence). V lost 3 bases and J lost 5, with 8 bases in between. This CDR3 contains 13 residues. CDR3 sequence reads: CASSHRLDNEQFF. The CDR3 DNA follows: TGTGCCAGCAGCCATAGACTAGACAATGAGCAGTTCTTC.

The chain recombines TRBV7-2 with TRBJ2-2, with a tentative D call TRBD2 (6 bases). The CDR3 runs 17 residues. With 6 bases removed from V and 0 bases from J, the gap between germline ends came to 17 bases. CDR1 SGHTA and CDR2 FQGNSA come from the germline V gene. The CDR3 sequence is CASSRRVAATNTGELFF. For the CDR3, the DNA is TGTGCCAGCAGTCGTCGTGTAGCGGCAACGAACACCGGGGAGCTGTTTTTT.

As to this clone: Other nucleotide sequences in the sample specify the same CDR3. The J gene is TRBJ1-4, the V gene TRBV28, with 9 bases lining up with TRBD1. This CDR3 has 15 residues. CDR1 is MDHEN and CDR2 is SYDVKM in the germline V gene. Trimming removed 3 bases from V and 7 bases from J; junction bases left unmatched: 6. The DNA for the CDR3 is TGTGCCAGCAGTTTGAAGGACAGGGGAGGTGAAAAACTGTTTTTT. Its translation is CASSLKDRGGEKLFF. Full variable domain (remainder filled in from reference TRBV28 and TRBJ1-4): DVKVTQSSRYLVKRTGEKVFLECVQDMDHENMFWYRQDPGLGLRLIYFSYDVKMKEKGDIPEGYSVSREKKERFSLILESASTNQTSMYLCASSLKDRGGEKLFFGSGTQLSVL.

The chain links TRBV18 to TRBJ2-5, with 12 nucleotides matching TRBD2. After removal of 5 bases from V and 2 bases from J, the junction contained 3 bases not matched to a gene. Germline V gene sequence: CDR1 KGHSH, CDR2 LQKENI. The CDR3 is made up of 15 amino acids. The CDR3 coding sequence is TGTGCCAGCTCAACTGGACTAGCGGGACAAGAGACCCAGTACTTC. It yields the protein CASSTGLAGQETQYF.

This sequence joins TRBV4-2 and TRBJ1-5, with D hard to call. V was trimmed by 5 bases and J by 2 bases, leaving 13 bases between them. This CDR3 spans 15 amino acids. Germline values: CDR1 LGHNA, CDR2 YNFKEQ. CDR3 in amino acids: CASSRGTDGNQPQHF. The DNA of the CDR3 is TGTGCCAGCAGCAGAGGCACTGACGGCAATCAGCCCCAGCATTTT.

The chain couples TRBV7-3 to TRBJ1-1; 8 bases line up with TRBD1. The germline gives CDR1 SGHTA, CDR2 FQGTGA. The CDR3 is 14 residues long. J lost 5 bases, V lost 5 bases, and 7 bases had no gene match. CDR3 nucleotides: TGTGCCAGCAGCCCAGGGGGCCGGGGAACTGAAGCTTTCTTT. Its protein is CASSPGGRGTEAFF.

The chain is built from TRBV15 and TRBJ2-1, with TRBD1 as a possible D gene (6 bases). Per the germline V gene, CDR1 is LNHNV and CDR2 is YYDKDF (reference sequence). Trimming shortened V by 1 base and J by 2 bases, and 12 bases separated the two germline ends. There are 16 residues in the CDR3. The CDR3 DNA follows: TGTGCCACCAGCAGAGTGTACAGGGAGACCTACAATGAGCAGTTCTTC. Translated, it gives CATSRVYRETYNEQFF.

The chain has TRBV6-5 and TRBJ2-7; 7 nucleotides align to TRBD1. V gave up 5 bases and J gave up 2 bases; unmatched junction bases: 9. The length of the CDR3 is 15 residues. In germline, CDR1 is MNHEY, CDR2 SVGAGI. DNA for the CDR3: TGTGCCAGCAGTAACCCGGGACAGCCAACCTACGAGCAGTACTTC. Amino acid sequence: CASSNPGQPTYEQYF.

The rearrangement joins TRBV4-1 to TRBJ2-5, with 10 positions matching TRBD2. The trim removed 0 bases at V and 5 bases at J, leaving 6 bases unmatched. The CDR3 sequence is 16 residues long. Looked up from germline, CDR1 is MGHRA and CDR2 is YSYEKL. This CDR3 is CASSQDRLAGVETQYF. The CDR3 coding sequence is TGCGCCAGCAGCCAAGATAGGCTAGCGGGAGTGGAGACCCAGTACTTC.

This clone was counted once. The CDR3 DNA is TGTGCCAGCAGCAAATTGAGGGACATCGCTTTCTTT. This encodes CASSKLRDIAFF. This rearrangement joins TRBV21-1 to TRBJ1-1; the D call in the table, TRBD1, was not verified against the DNA. TRBV21-1 is marked as a pseudogene. The CDR3 covers 12 residues.

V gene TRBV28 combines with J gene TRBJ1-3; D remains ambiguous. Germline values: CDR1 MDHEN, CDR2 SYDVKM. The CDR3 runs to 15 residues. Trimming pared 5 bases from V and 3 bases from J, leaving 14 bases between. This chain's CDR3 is CASSPKYNHGNTIYF. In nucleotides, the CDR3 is TGTGCCAGCAGTCCGAAGTACAACCATGGAAACACCATATATTTT.

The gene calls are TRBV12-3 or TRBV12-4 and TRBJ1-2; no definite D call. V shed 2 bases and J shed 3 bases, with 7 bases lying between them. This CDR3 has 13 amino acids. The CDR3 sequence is CASSLSTDYGYTF. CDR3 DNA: TGTGCCAGCAGTTTATCAACGGACTATGGCTACACCTTC.

The CDR3 loop is CASSQDRGPSYNEQFF. For the CDR3, the DNA is TGTGCCAGCAGCCAAGATAGGGGCCCGAGCTACAATGAGCAGTTCTTC. The rearrangement links TRBV4-2 to TRBJ2-1, with D perhaps TRBD1 (5 bases). The germline V and J ends were trimmed by 0 bases and 3 bases, with 12 bases remaining between them. The CDR3 has 16 residues. The V gene's germline CDR1 is LGHNA and CDR2 YNFKEQ.

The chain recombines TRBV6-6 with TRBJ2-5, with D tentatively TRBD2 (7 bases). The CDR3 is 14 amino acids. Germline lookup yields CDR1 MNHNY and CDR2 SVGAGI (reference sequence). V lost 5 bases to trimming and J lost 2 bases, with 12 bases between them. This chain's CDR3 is CASSGRGGQETQYF. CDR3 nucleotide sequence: TGTGCCAGCAGTGGAAGGGGGGGGCAAGAGACCCAGTACTTC.

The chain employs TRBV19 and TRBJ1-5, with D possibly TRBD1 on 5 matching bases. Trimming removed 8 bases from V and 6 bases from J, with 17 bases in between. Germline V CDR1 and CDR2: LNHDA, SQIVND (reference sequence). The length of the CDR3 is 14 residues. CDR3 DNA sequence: TGTGCCAGTCAGGCGGGGGGGGTCGGTCAGCCCCAGCATTTT. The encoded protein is CASQAGGVGQPQHF.

The CDR3 spells CASSPGLAEYNEQFF. CDR3 nucleotide sequence: TGCGCCAGCAGCCCCGGACTAGCGGAATACAATGAGCAGTTCTTC. The V call is TRBV5-1, the J call TRBJ2-1; 10 bases line up with TRBD2. Germline CDR1 is SGHRS and CDR2 is YFSETQ. The CDR3 sequence is 15 residues long. The ends lost 4 bases at V and 4 bases at J; junction bases unmatched: 5.

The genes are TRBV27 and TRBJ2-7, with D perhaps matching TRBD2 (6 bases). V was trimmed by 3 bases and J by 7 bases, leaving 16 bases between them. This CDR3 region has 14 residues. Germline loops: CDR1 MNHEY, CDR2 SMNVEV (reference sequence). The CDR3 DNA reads TGTGCCAGCAGTTTCATCGGGAGACGGGAGGAGCAGTACTTC. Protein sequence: CASSFIGRREEQYF.

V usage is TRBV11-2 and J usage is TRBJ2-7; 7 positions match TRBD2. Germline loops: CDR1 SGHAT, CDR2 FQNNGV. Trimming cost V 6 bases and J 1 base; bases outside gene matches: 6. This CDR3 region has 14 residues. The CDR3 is CASSYQRESYEQYF. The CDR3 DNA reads TGTGCCAGCAGTTACCAGCGGGAATCCTACGAGCAGTACTTC.

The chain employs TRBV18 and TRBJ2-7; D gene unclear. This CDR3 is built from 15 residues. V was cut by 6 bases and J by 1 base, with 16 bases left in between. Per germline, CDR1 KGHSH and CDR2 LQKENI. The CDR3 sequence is CASSETRSNSYEQYF. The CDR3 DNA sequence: TGTGCCAGCTCGGAGACTCGATCAAATTCCTACGAGCAGTACTTC.

For the CDR3, the DNA is TGTGCCAGCGGGCAGGCGCGCAGCTATGGCTACACCTTC. It translates to CASGQARSYGYTF. V is TRBV5-8 and J is TRBJ1-2; D is unclear. The CDR3 contains 13 residues. Germline V gene lookup returns CDR1 SGHTS and CDR2 YDEGEE. The germline V and J ends were trimmed by 7 bases and 4 bases, with 14 bases remaining between them.